This record concerns one T cell receptor (beta chain) sequence. This sample is drawn from a study of TIL therapy for anti-PD-1-resistant metastatic lung cancer. The wider study: Half of patients were current or former smokers.

The libraries were made with immunoSEQ v3. Clones were read by immunoSEQ multiplex PCR, and TCRdb kept only the in-frame ones, dropping some. The sample holds 20,000 to 25,000 clones, about 70% seen once. The time point denotes: pre-treatment sample, taken before nivolumab and TIL therapy. This sequence originates from a person aged 25-85 years with non-small cell lung cancer. Specimen: blood, collected at baseline.

CDR3 loop: CACLGGGAGTGELFF. The CDR3 DNA reads TGTGCCTGTCTAGGAGGGGGCGCCGGTACCGGGGAGCTGTTTTTT. This rearrangement joins TRBV3-1 (or the pseudogene TRBV3-2) to TRBJ2-2; TRBD1 is a possible D gene (7 bases). V gave up 11 bases and J gave up 5 bases, with 21 bases separating them. The length of the CDR3 is 15 residues. Germline CDR1 reads LGHDT; CDR2 reads YNNKEL (reference sequence).